This T cell receptor beta chain stems from a study of T cell changes during pregnancy in multiple sclerosis. This table comes from immunoSEQ multiplex PCR, and its TCRdb copy is limited to in-frame clones, with some not included. The repertoire holds tens of thousands of clones, with 80% to 95% as singletons. This specimen consisted of CD8+ T cells from peripheral blood mononuclear cells, obtained before pregnancy. The clonotype originates from a female donor with multiple sclerosis, enrolled in a pregnancy study.

The CDR3 loop is CASSAVAGVLTDTQYF. CDR3 bases: TGTGCCAGCAGCGCCGTGGCGGGAGTTTTGACAGATACGCAGTATTTT. The chain joins TRBV9 to TRBJ2-3; 7 positions agree with TRBD2. Germline lookup yields CDR1 SGDLS and CDR2 YYNGEE. This CDR3 is 16 amino acids long. J was trimmed by 3 bases and V by 3 bases; bases with no gene match: 10.